This T cell receptor beta chain was recovered during a study of molecular identifiers for immune sequencing clone quantification. In TCRdb, the PCR reads were re-called with MiXCR into one record per CDR3 protein. The sample has over 600,000 distinct CDR3 sequences, 20% seen once; the top ten hold 0.7% to 1%. In the case of this clonotype: Its antigen is unidentified.

Study results and caveats: With a barcode shared among identical TCR molecules, highly expanded clone sizes could be underestimated.

The TCR sequence derives from a human donor in good health. Some libraries in this study had Jurkat cell RNA spiked in. Source material: naive CD8+ T cells from blood, with Jurkat cell RNA spiked in. Documented subset: FACS-sorted CD8+CD4-CCR7+CD45RA+ naive T cells.

CDR3 sequence: CASSISIDSTGELFF. CDR3 DNA sequence: TGTGCCAGCAGTATCTCAATAGACAGCACCGGGGAGCTGTTTTTT. The rearrangement uses TRBV27 and TRBJ2-2; tentatively, D is TRBD1 (5 bases). The CDR3 is made up of 15 amino acids. Germline CDR1 MNHEY, CDR2 SMNVEV (reference sequence). With 5 bases removed from V and 4 bases from J, the gap between germline ends came to 14 bases.